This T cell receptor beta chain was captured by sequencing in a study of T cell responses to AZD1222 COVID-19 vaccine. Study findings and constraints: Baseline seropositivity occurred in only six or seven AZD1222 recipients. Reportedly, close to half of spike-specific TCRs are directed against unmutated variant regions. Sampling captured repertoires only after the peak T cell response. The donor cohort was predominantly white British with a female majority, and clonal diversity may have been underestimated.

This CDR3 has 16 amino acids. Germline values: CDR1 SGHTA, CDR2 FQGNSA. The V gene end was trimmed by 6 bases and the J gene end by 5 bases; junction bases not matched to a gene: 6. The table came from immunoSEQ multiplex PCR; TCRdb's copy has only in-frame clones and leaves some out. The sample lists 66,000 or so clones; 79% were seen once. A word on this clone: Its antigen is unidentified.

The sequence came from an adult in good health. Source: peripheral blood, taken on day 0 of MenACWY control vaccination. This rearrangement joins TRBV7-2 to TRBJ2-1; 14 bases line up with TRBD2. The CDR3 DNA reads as TGTGCCAGCAGTTCAAGACTAGCGGGAGGGCACAATGAGCAGTTCTTC. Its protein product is CASSSRLAGGHNEQFF.